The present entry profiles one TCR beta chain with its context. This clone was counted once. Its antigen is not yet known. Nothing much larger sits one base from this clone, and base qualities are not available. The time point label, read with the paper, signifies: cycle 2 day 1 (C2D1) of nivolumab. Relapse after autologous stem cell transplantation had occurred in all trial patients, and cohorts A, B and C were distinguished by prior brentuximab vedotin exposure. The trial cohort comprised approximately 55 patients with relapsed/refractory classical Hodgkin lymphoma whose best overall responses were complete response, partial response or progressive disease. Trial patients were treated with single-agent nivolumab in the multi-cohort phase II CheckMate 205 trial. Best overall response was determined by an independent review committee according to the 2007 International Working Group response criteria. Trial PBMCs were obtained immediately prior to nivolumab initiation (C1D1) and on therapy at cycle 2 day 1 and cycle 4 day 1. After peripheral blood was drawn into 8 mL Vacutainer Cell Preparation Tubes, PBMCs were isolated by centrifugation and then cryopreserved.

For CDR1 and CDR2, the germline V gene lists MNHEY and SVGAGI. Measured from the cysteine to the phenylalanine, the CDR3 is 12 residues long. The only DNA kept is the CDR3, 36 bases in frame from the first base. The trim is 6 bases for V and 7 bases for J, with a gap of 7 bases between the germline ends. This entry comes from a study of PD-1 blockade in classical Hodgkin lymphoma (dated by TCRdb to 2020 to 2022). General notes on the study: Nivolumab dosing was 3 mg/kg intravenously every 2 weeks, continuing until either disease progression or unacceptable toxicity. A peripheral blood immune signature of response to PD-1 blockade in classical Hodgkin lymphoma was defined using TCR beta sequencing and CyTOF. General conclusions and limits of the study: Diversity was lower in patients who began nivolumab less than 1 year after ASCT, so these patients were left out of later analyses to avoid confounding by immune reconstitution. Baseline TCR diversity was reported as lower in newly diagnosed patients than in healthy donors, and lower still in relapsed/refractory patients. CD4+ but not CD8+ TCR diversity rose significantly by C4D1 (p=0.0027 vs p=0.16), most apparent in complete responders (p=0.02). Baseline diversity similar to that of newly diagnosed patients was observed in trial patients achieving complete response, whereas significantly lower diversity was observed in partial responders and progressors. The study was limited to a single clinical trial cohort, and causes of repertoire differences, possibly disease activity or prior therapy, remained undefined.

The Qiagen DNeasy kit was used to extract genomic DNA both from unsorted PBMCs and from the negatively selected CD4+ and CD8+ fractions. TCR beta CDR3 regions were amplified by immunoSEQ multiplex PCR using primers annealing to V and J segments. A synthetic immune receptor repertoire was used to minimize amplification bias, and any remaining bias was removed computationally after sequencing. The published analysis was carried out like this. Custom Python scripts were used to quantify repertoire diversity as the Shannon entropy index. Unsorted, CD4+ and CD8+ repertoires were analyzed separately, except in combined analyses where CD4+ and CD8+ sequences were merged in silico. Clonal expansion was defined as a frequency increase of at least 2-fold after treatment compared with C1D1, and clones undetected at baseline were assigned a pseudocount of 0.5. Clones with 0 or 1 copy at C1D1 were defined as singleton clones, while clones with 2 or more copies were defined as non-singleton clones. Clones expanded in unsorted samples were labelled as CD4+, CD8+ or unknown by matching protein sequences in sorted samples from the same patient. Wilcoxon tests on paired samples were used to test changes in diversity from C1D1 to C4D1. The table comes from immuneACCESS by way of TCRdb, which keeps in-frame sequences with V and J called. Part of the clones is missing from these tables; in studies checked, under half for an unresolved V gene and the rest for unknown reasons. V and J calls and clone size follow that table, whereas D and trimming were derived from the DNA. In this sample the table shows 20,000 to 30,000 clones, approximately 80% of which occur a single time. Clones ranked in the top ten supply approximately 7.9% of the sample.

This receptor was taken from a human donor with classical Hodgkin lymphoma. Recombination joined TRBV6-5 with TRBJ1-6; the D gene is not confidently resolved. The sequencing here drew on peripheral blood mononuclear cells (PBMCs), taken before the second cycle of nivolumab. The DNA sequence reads TGTGCCAGCAGACCTCTCAATTCACCCCTCCACTTT. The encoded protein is CASRPLNSPLHF.